Here is one T cell receptor (beta chain) with its context. The sample originates from a study of blood T cell repertoires in COVID-19. Study-level background: Samples came from the United States, Italy and Spain, spanning acute and convalescent COVID-19.

Germline V gene sequence: CDR1 SGHDT, CDR2 YYEEEE. CDR3 length: 13 residues. The ends were cut back, 1 base at V and 15 bases at J, with 17 bases in the middle. The method was immunoSEQ multiplex PCR; TCRdb's version includes in-frame clones alone and lacks a portion of them. The sample has around 250,000 clones, roughly 80% seen once. Sequencing was done on a sample of peripheral blood. The TCR sequence derives from a woman between 18 and 30 years old with acute or convalescent COVID-19. V gene TRBV5-6 combines with J gene TRBJ2-1, with no clear D. CDR3 nucleotide sequence: TGTGCCAGCAGCTTGATCTTGAATAGCCAAGGGTTCTTC. This gives the protein CASSLILNSQGFF.